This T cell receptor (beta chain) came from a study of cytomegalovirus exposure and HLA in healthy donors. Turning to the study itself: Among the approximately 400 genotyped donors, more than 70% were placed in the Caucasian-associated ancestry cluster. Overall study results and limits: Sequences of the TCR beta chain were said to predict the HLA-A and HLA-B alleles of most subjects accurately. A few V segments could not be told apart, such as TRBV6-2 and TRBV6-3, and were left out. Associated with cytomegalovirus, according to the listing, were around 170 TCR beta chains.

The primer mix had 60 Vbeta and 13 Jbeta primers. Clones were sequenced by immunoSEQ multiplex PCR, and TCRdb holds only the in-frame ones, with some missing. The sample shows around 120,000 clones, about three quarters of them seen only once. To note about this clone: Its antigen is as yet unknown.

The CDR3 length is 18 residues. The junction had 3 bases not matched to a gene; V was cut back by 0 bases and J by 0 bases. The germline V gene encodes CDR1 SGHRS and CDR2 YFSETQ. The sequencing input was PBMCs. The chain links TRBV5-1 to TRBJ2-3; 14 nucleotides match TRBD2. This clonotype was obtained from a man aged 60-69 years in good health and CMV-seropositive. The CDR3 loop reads CASSLGGLAGGSTDTQYF. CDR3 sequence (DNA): TGCGCCAGCAGCTTGGGAGGACTAGCGGGGGGAAGCACAGATACGCAGTATTTT.